Listed here are 20 T cell receptor beta chains from one sample, sequenced in a study of beta chain features in type 1 diabetes. Isolated RNA was reverse transcribed in full, so expressed TCRB transcripts were sequenced. Libraries were prepared by immunoSEQ multiplex PCR; TCRdb keeps only in-frame clonotypes and omits some of them. The top ten hold over 0.035% of the sample, which has 450,000 or so clones, about an eighth seen once. Sequencing input: naive CD4+ T cells from blood. These receptors originate from a woman aged 18-35 years in good health.

This clone was counted only a few times. The CDR3 protein is CASSWTPLTGYTF. The DNA for the CDR3 is TGTGCCAGCAGTTGGACCCCCCTGACTGGCTACACCTTC. V is TRBV6-6 and J is TRBJ1-2; D is ambiguous. Germline values: CDR1 MNHNY, CDR2 SVGAGI (reference sequence). This CDR3 has 13 residues. The V end lost 4 bases, the J end lost 7 bases, and 13 bases lay between the germline ends.

The CDR3 spells CASRPVGTRFETQYF. The DNA of the CDR3 is TGCGCCAGCAGGCCAGTTGGGACGCGGTTTGAAACCCAGTACTTC. V gene TRBV4-1 combines with J gene TRBJ2-5, with D perhaps being TRBD1 or TRBD2 (5 bases each). The V end lost 6 bases, the J end lost 8 bases, and 22 bases lay between the germline ends. The CDR3 loop spans 15 amino acids. Germline lookup yields CDR1 MGHRA and CDR2 YSYEKL.

The gene calls are TRBV4-3 and TRBJ2-5, with TRBD2 matching 7 bases. In germline, CDR1 is LGHNA, CDR2 YSLEER. This CDR3 comprises 15 residues. Unmatched junction bases numbered 8, after V lost 2 bases and J lost 5 bases. In DNA form, the CDR3 reads TGCGCCAGCAGCCAATACTCGGCCGGGAGGGAGACCCAGTACTTC. Its translation is CASSQYSAGRETQYF.

V is TRBV5-4 and J is TRBJ2-5, with D perhaps matching TRBD2 (5 bases). Trimming removed 4 bases at V and 2 bases at J, with 18 bases between. Germline loops: CDR1 SGHNT, CDR2 YYREEE (reference sequence). The CDR3 loop spans 16 amino acids. CDR3 loop: CASSQTLGMLQETQYF. Here the CDR3 DNA reads TGTGCCAGCAGCCAAACACTCGGGATGCTACAAGAGACCCAGTACTTC.

J is TRBJ2-7 and V is TRBV7-2; D is perhaps TRBD2 (7 bases). V was shortened by 1 base and J by 0 bases, with 13 bases between the two germline ends. CDR1 and CDR2 (germline): SGHTA, FQGNSA. This CDR3 has 16 residues. CDR3: CASSLERGRGSYEQYF. DNA for the CDR3: TGTGCCAGCAGCTTAGAAAGGGGGAGGGGCTCCTACGAGCAGTACTTC.

This clone has more than one count but fewer than ten. This chain joins TRBV7-9 and TRBJ2-2; tentatively, D is TRBD2 (6 bases). V gave up 1 base and J gave up 2 bases, with 11 bases separating them. Germline V gene data show CDR1 as SEHNR and CDR2 as FQNEAQ (reference sequence). The CDR3 is made up of 16 amino acids. CDR3 DNA: TGTGCCAGCAGCTTAGTAGGACTACTAAACACCGGGGAGCTGTTTTTT. This gives the protein CASSLVGLLNTGELFF.

This clone was seen repeatedly, ten times or more. The V call is TRBV29-1, the J call TRBJ1-6, with D perhaps TRBD1 (5 bases). The CDR3 is 11 residues long. The V end lost 1 base, the J end lost 14 bases, and 9 bases lay between the germline ends. Germline V CDR1 and CDR2: SQVTM, ANQGSEA. The CDR3 bases are TGCAGCGTTGAAGCCGGGGCCACCCTCCACTTT. Its protein product is CSVEAGATLHF.

This clone was recorded a few times. This sequence joins TRBV5-1 and TRBJ1-1; no clear D. This CDR3 has 12 amino acids. CDR1 SGHRS and CDR2 YFSETQ come from the germline V gene. Deletions cut 0 bases from V and 5 bases from J, with 5 bases between. The CDR3 loop reads CASSLVGTEAFF. In DNA form, the CDR3 reads TGCGCCAGCAGCTTGGTTGGGACTGAAGCTTTCTTT.

The chain has TRBV27 and TRBJ2-4; the match to TRBD1 covers 7 bases. The CDR3 totals 17 residues. The germline CDR1 and CDR2 sequences are MNHEY and SMNVEV (reference sequence). With 5 bases clipped from V and 2 bases from J, the junction kept 12 bases outside the gene matches. CDR3 nucleotide sequence: TGTGCCAGCAGTCCTCGACAGGGATCGTTTTCCAAAAACATTCAGTACTTC. Translating gives CASSPRQGSFSKNIQYF.

A few counts support this clone. The chain combines TRBV6-5 with TRBJ1-2; D call uncertain. The germline V and J ends were trimmed by 5 bases and 6 bases, with 13 bases remaining between them. Germline V gene sequence: CDR1 MNHEY, CDR2 SVGAGI. The CDR3 spans 13 residues. CDR3 coding DNA: TGTGCCAGCAGTGATCCCGTACAGCATGGCTACACCTTC. Amino acid sequence: CASSDPVQHGYTF.

This clone was counted only a few times. V usage is TRBV5-5 and J usage is TRBJ2-1, with TRBD1 identical over 8 bases. Germline CDR1 SGHKS, CDR2 YYEKEE (reference sequence). This CDR3 is built from 13 residues. V dropped 2 bases and J dropped 16; count of bases not matched to a gene: 11. The CDR3, as DNA: TGTGCCAGCAGCTTTGTCGTTCAGGGGGCCGATTTCTTC. This translates into CASSFVVQGADFF.

The chain combines TRBV5-1 with TRBJ2-1; a weak D match, TRBD2 (6 bases). Germline V gives CDR1 SGHRS, CDR2 YFSETQ. This CDR3 is built from 15 residues. V lost 0 bases and J lost 3, with 10 bases in between. The CDR3 region is CASSLASGDYNEQFF. DNA for the CDR3: TGCGCCAGCAGCTTGGCTTCGGGAGACTACAATGAGCAGTTCTTC.

The CDR3 sequence is CASSEHRSANVLTF. The CDR3, as DNA: TGTGCCAGCAGTGAACATCGTTCGGCCAACGTCCTGACTTTC. V usage is TRBV2 and J usage is TRBJ2-6; D call uncertain. CDR1 and CDR2 (germline): SNHLY, FYNNEI. The CDR3 runs 14 residues. The ends were cut back, 2 bases at V and 6 bases at J, with 8 bases in the middle.

This clone appeared a few times. V gene TRBV18 combines with J gene TRBJ2-7; D is ambiguous. The germline gives CDR1 KGHSH, CDR2 LQKENI. The CDR3 is made up of 13 amino acids. Trimming shortened V by 3 bases and J by 5 bases, and 11 bases separated the two germline ends. The CDR3 DNA reads TGTGCCAGCTCACCCTTTACAGAGGACGAGCAGTACTTC. As protein: CASSPFTEDEQYF.

The genes are TRBV7-9 and TRBJ1-5, with D tentatively TRBD1 (6 bases). Trimming cost V 2 bases and J 7 bases, with 15 bases left between them. CDR1 and CDR2 (germline): SEHNR, FQNEAQ (reference sequence). The CDR3 runs 15 residues. The CDR3 DNA sequence: TGTGCCAGCAGCTTAAGAGGGGGGCCCGGACAGCCCCAGCATTTT. Its translation: CASSLRGGPGQPQHF. The variable domain in full, with the rest retrieved from reference TRBV7-9 and TRBJ1-5, is DTGVSQNPRHKITKRGQNVTFRCDPISEHNRLYWYRQTLGQGPEFLTYFQNEAQLEKSRLLSDRFSAERPKGSFSTLEIQRTEQGDSAMYLCASSLRGGPGQPQHFGDGTRLSIL.

This chain joins TRBV30 and TRBJ2-3, with TRBD1 matching over 8 bases. Trimming at V came to 4 bases and at J to 5 bases, leaving 11 bases not matched to a gene. The CDR3 has 15 residues. The V gene's germline CDR1 is GTSNPN and CDR2 SVGIG (reference sequence). The CDR3 is CAWNPGQGVKDTQYF. The CDR3 DNA reads as TGTGCCTGGAATCCAGGACAGGGAGTTAAAGATACGCAGTATTTT.

This clone was detected a few times. J is TRBJ2-1 and V is TRBV7-9; 15 bases are a match to TRBD2. V was pared by 5 bases and J by 8 bases, with 7 bases of the junction left unmatched. The CDR3 sequence is 16 residues long. Germline V gene sequence: CDR1 SEHNR, CDR2 FQNEAQ (reference sequence). CDR3 loop: CASSQGLAGGPDEQFF. CDR3 DNA: TGTGCCAGCAGCCAAGGACTAGCGGGAGGGCCGGATGAGCAGTTCTTC. The variable domain in full, with the rest retrieved from reference TRBV7-9 and TRBJ2-1, is DTGVSQNPRHKITKRGQNVTFRCDPISEHNRLYWYRQTLGQGPEFLTYFQNEAQLEKSRLLSDRFSAERPKGSFSTLEIQRTEQGDSAMYLCASSQGLAGGPDEQFFGPGTRLTVL.

The chain carries TRBV15 and TRBJ2-7; D remains ambiguous. Between the trimmed V and J ends, which lost 0 bases and 3 bases, there was a span of 6 bases. This CDR3 contains 13 residues. Germline V gives CDR1 LNHNV, CDR2 YYDKDF (reference sequence). CDR3 sequence: CATSRDVSYEQYF. The CDR3 nucleotides read TGTGCCACCAGCAGAGATGTCAGCTACGAGCAGTACTTC.

The genes are TRBV11-2 and TRBJ1-4, with D unclear. V gave up 2 bases and J gave up 5 bases, with 9 bases separating them. The CDR3 totals 14 residues. Germline-derived CDR1 and CDR2 are SGHAT and FQNNGV. The CDR3 nucleotides are TGTGCCAGCAGCTTATGGGCGCCGAATGAAAAACTGTTTTTT. Protein: CASSLWAPNEKLFF.

The rearrangement joins TRBV1 to TRBJ1-4. TRBV1 is classified as a pseudogene. This CDR3 spans 13 amino acids. The CDR3 loop is CTSSPGPNEKLFF. DNA of the CDR3: TGCACCAGCAGCCCCGGTCCTAATGAAAAACTGTTTTTT.